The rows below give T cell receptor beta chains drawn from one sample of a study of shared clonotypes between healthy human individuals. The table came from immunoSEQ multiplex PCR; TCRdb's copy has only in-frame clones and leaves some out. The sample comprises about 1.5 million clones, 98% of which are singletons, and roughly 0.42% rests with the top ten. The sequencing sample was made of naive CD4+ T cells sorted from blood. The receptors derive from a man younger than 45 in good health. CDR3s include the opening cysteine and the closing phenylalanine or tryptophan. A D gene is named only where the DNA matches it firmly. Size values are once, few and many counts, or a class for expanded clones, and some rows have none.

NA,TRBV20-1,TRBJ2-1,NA,TGCAGCTTGTTGCGCAATGAGCAGTTCTTC,CSLLRNEQFF
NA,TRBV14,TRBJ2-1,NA,TGTGCCAGCAGCCTCATGGCCCCAAGTGAGCAGTTCTTC,CASSLMAPSEQFF
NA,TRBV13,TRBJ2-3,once,TGTGCCAGCAGCTTAGATCCGGCAAATGGCGCAGATACGCAGTATTTT,CASSLDPANGADTQYF
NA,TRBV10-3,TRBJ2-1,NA,TGTGCCATCAGAGGGGGGACAGACCTAAATTTCTTC,CAIRGGTDLNFF
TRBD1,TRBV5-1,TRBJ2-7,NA,TGCGCCAGCAGCTTGGAGGGACAGGGCCACGAGCAGTACTTC,CASSLEGQGHEQYF
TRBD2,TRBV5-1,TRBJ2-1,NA,TGCGCCAGCAGCTCTGGACTAGTGTACAATGAGCAGTTCTTC,CASSSGLVYNEQFF
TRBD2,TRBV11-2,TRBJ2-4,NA,TGTGCCAGCAGCCCCGTGGGGCGGGAGGGCCGTGGAGACATTCAGTACTTC,CASSPVGREGRGDIQYF
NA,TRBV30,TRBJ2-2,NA,TGTGCCTGGAGTGTAACGTCCGGGGAGCTGTTTTTT,CAWSVTSGELFF
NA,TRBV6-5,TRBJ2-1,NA,TGTGCCAGCAGTTTTCGACAGTTTTCTTCCTACAATGAGCAGTTCTTC,CASSFRQFSSYNEQFF
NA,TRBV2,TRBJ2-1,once,TGTGCCAGCAGAGATTCGAGCGCCTCCTACAATGAGCAGTTCTTC,CASRDSSASYNEQFF
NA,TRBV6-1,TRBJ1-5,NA,TGTGCCAGCAGGAACGGAGACTTCAATCAGCCCCAGCATTTT,CASRNGDFNQPQHF
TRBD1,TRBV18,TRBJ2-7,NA,TGTGCCAGCTCACGCGGACAGGGCACCTACGAGCAGTACTTC,CASSRGQGTYEQYF
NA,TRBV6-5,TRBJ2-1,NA,TGTGCCAGCAGTTACGGGGAGTACAATGAGCAGTTCTTC,CASSYGEYNEQFF
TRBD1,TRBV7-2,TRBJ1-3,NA,TGTGCCAGCAGCTCGACAGGGGGAGGAAACACCATATATTTT,CASSSTGGGNTIYF
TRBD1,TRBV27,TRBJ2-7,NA,TGTGCCAGCAGTTTTCTGACAGGGGGGAACGAGCAGTACTTC,CASSFLTGGNEQYF
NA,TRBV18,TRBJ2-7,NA,TGTGCCAGCTCACCAAGATACGAGCAGTACTTC,CASSPRYEQYF
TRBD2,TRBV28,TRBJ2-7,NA,TGTGCCAGCAGCAATAGCGGGAGCAGGTCCTACGAGCAGTACTTC,CASSNSGSRSYEQYF
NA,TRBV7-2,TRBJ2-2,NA,TGTGCCAGCAGTGTGCGCAGGGACTTCTCCGGGGAGCTGTTTTTT,CASSVRRDFSGELFF
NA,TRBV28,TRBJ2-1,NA,TGTGGGACCGCGAGCTCCTACAATGAGCAGTTCTTC,CGTASSYNEQFF
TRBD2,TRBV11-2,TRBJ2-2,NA,TGTGCCAGCAGCTTAGTACGGGAGGCCACCGGGGAGCTGTTTTTT,CASSLVREATGELFF
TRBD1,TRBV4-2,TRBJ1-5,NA,TGTGCCAGCAGCCAAGATCAACGGACAGGGCTGGAACAGCCCCAGCATTTT,CASSQDQRTGLEQPQHF
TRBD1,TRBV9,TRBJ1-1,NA,TGTGCCAGCAGCTTATGGGACAGTTTGAACACTGAAGCTTTCTTT,CASSLWDSLNTEAFF